This is a list of T cell receptor beta chains from one sample in a study of tumor and adjacent non-tumor tissue in lung cancer. TCRdb re-called the multiplex PCR reads through MiXCR, storing one row per CDR3 protein. The data show 94,000 or so distinct CDR3 sequences, with 76% seen just once and 21% held by the top ten. Sequencing input: distant non-tumor lung tissue. These receptors originate from a woman between 50 and 59 years old with non-small cell lung cancer. The CDR3 runs from the conserved cysteine through the conserved F or W. Clone size is not always given. Where it is, it says once, few, many or a class for expanded clones.

V gene,clone size,CDR3 length,J gene,CDR3 protein
TRBV4-1,once,15,TRBJ2-7,CSISPGTGGSYEQYF
TRBV5-4,.,16,TRBJ1-6,CGRSLLGARKNSPLHF
TRBV19,once,19,TRBJ2-6,CASSTRGLTVNSGANVLTF
TRBV12-3/TRBV12-4,.,15,TRBJ2-1,CISSSPGRESNEQFF
TRBV6-1,.,15,TRBJ2-7,CTSSVGSGRSYEQYF
TRBV6-6,few,14,TRBJ2-3,CASIEDSTTDTQYF
TRBV24-1,.,18,TRBJ2-6,CAASDPSLGDSGANVLTF
TRBV4-1,.,15,TRBJ2-1,CASSQDTGFCGEQFF
TRBV12-3/TRBV12-4,.,16,TRBJ2-2,CASRSPQGANSGVLFF
TRBV6-1,once,13,TRBJ2-2,CVSWTSVAGELFF
TRBV12-5,.,15,TRBJ2-5,CVSDPGAHSQETQYF
TRBV6-1,.,12,TRBJ2-7,CVSGTGSYEQYF
TRBV5-1,few,15,TRBJ1-6,CASSLAGTVNSPLHF
TRBV4-2,.,16,TRBJ2-7,CASSHALEAVPYEKYF
TRBV4-1,.,21,TRBJ2-3,CASSQGYLAEGPTVPPDTQYF
TRBV5-4,many,14,TRBJ2-3,CASSLNRITDTQYF
TRBV29-1,.,15,TRBJ2-2,CSVAHRLTNTGELFF
TRBV6-5,many,13,TRBJ1-1,CASSTTSGSWAFF
TRBV24-1,.,13,TRBJ1-1,CATSNLENTEAFF
TRBV12-3/TRBV12-4,.,14,TRBJ2-4,CASALRQGSNIQYF
TRBV28,.,15,TRBJ1-5,CAGSPRCRGNQPHHF
TRBV11-2,many,14,TRBJ2-7,CASSSLPPTSGRGF
TRBV12-3/TRBV12-4,.,15,TRBJ2-1,CASSSPDRGSNEQFF
TRBV5-6,medium-sized,12,TRBJ2-4,CASGLAKNIQYF
TRBV4-1,few,18,TRBJ2-7,CASSQESPLVAGVKEQYF
TRBV18,.,15,TRBJ2-1,CASSPPLAGVNEQFF
TRBV10-3,.,18,TRBJ1-5,CAISKSRVGTGGNQPQHF
TRBV27,.,19,TRBJ2-1,CASSPTWKGPHPSYNEQFF
TRBV28,.,16,TRBJ2-2,CAMSLVSGSSSGELFF
TRBV4-1,many,14,TRBJ2-3,CASSQGQASDTQYF
TRBV20-1,.,14,TRBJ2-7,CGARLAQSSYEQYF
TRBV11-1,.,18,TRBJ2-1,CASSLEGASGPSFSEQFF
TRBV19,few,14,TRBJ1-2,CASSSRDSTGGYTF
TRBV12-3/TRBV12-4,many,15,TRBJ2-3,CASTSRQGGTDTQYF
TRBV6-2/TRBV6-3,.,14,TRBJ2-2,CASRAPSYTGGLFF
TRBV6-2/TRBV6-3,.,15,TRBJ1-2,CASRDRERDAYGYTF
TRBV6-6,.,14,TRBJ2-3,CASSYGYSTDMQYF
TRBV20-1,.,13,TRBJ2-7,CIARARDLYEQYF
TRBV6-1,.,13,TRBJ1-5,CASRGSSPQPQHF